A single sample is the source of the 3 T cell receptor beta chains below, sequenced in a study of regulatory T cells in long-lasting Graves disease (dated by TCRdb to the early 2020s). Library prep was done by multiplex PCR. TCRdb records Illumina HiSeq 4000 as the sequencer. TCR beta libraries were built with iRepertoire HTBI primers and Arm-PCR amplification of CDR3 regions. In-frame beta chains were kept once TCRdb had trimmed the public reads at Q25 with fastp and called clones with MiXCR. Rows with a matching CDR3 protein are joined into one entry that keeps the most common DNA and genes. This sample has 250,000 to 300,000 distinct CDR3 sequences in its table, and under 20% of those were observed once. The ten largest make up around 15% of the sample. The time point label of this sample denotes: newly diagnosed GD, antithyroid drugs for less than 3 months. For both TCR sequencing and RNA sequencing, RNA was extracted from PBMCs in TRIzol.

This same sample was also part of a study on T cells in Graves' hyperthyroidism and ophthalmopathy.

The sample in question was peripheral blood mononuclear cells (PBMCs), obtained at new diagnosis, from a patient treated with antithyroid drugs. The receptors derive from a woman aged 30 to 39 with Graves disease. Donor details come from another sample of the same person, matched by shared clones.

V is TRBV27 and J is TRBJ1-5; 7 bases align to TRBD1. The CDR3 is made up of 17 amino acids. Germline V gives CDR1 MNHEY, CDR2 SMNVEV (reference sequence). The V and J ends lost 0 bases and 3 bases, in that order; junction bases with no gene match: 8. DNA of the CDR3: TGTGCCAGCAGTTTATCCACGACAGGGTCCCTCAATCAGCCCCAGCATTTT. Encoded protein: CASSLSTTGSLNQPQHF.

This chain joins TRBV20-1 and TRBJ2-7; a possible D gene is TRBD2 (5 bases). With 3 bases removed from V and 5 bases from J, the gap between germline ends came to 14 bases. The CDR3 spans 13 residues. Germline V gene sequence: CDR1 DFQATT, CDR2 SNEGSKA (reference sequence). DNA of the CDR3: TGCAGTGCTAGTAAGGCGGGTCAGAACGAGCAGTACTTC. Amino acids: CSASKAGQNEQYF.

This clonotype has ten or more counts. The genes are TRBV20-1 and TRBJ1-4; D ambiguous. The CDR3 is 13 amino acids. Trimming took 1 base from V and 14 from J, leaving 17 bases between them. Germline V gives CDR1 DFQATT, CDR2 SNEGSKA (reference sequence). The CDR3 sequence: CSARARSGTALFF. CDR3 DNA: TGCAGTGCTAGAGCACGTTCCGGAACAGCTCTGTTTTTT.